These 29 T cell receptor beta chains originate from one sample sequenced in a study of breast tumors, draining lymph nodes, adjacent tissues. TCRdb independently ran MiXCR on the multiplex PCR reads; one entry per CDR3 protein. The sample lists around 17,000 distinct CDR3 sequences, less than 45% occurring once. The sequenced sample consisted of tumor-adjacent breast tissue. The receptor source for this set is a female donor with breast cancer. Some clones in this sample may be carry-over from other donors' samples.

Note on this clonotype: At one boundary the junction diverges from the germline segment, which might be a read error. The chain carries TRBV6-6 and TRBJ2-5; no clear D. There are 15 residues in the CDR3. Germline CDR1 MNHNY, CDR2 SVGAGI (reference sequence). CDR3 in amino acids: CASSPARTSQETQYF. The CDR3, as DNA: TGCGCCAGCAGTCCCGCCAGGACCAGCCAAGAGACCCAGTACTTC.

In this sample, this clonotype turned up many times. This may come from a read error, since a much larger clone is one base off. The chain carries TRBV20-1 and TRBJ2-1, with D possibly TRBD1 on 6 matching bases. V dropped 5 bases and J dropped 2 bases, with 7 bases sitting between them. The CDR3 loop spans 12 amino acids. Germline CDR1 reads DFQATT; CDR2 reads SNEGSKA (reference sequence). This CDR3 reads CSARQAYNEQFF. CDR3 nucleotides: TGCAGTGCTCGACAGGCCTACAATGAGCAGTTCTTC.

In its sample, this clonotype was seen many times. A read error may be the cause here, since a much bigger clone is one base away. V and J are TRBV11-2 and TRBJ2-7; D is ambiguous. The germline V gene has CDR1 SGHAT and CDR2 FQNNGV. This CDR3 region has 17 residues. V lost 5 bases and J lost 0, with 20 bases in between. CDR3 protein: CASSRPTTAFSSYEQYF. As DNA, the CDR3 is TGTGCCAGCAGCCGCCCTACAACGGCGTTCAGCTCCTACGAGCAGTACTTC.

This rearrangement joins TRBV10-3 to TRBJ2-7; D call uncertain. V lost 0 bases and J lost 2, with 17 bases in between. The CDR3 is 17 residues long. Germline V gene sequence: CDR1 ENHRY, CDR2 SYGVKD. CDR3 in amino acids: CAISESRSYRTPYEQYF. CDR3 DNA: TGTGCCATCAGTGAGTCGAGGTCTTACAGAACTCCCTACGAGCAGTACTTC.

This clonotype was recorded at least ten times. The V gene is TRBV27, the J gene TRBJ1-2, with D unresolved. Trimming removed 2 bases from V and 4 bases from J, with 8 bases in between. Germline V lookup: CDR1 MNHEY, CDR2 SMNVEV (reference sequence). This CDR3 region has 13 residues. CDR3 nucleotides: TGTGCCAGCAGTTTAAGCAGCTCCTATGGCTACACCTTC. The encoded protein is CASSLSSSYGYTF.

This rearrangement joins TRBV11-2 to TRBJ2-7; TRBD2 matches 16 bases. J gave up 5 bases and V 5 bases, and 9 bases lay outside the gene matches. This CDR3 region has 17 residues. Germline V CDR1 and CDR2: SGHAT, FQNNGV. CDR3 bases: TGTGCCAGCAGCCCCACGGGACTAGCGGGAGGGGGCAACGAGCAGTACTTC. Translated: CASSPTGLAGGGNEQYF. The variable domain in full, completed from reference TRBV11-2 and TRBJ2-7, reads EAGVAQSPRYKIIEKRQSVAFWCNPISGHATLYWYQQILGQGPKLLIQFQNNGVVDDSQLPKDRFSAERLKGVDSTLKIQPAKLEDSAVYLCASSPTGLAGGGNEQYFGPGTRLTVT.

The chain employs TRBV3-1 and TRBJ2-7; D may be TRBD1 (6 bases). Germline loops: CDR1 LGHDT, CDR2 YNNKEL (reference sequence). Trimming stripped 3 bases from V and 0 bases from J, with 9 bases between. This CDR3 is 14 amino acids long. The CDR3: CASSQSTGSYEQYF. The CDR3 nucleotides read TGTGCCAGCAGCCAGTCGACAGGCTCCTACGAGCAGTACTTC.

In its sample, this clonotype was seen a few times. The V and J genes are TRBV7-9 and TRBJ1-2; D is unresolved. Trimming removed 4 bases from V and 3 bases from J, with 12 bases in between. Germline lookup yields CDR1 SEHNR and CDR2 FQNEAQ (reference sequence). The CDR3 covers 14 residues. Written as DNA, the CDR3 is TGTGCCAGCAGCTCCTCCTCGGCCCACTATGGCTACACCTTC. As protein: CASSSSSAHYGYTF.

By share of the sample, this clonotype is medium-sized (0.01 to 0.1%). The DNA of the CDR3 is TGTGCCATCAGTGATGCCCCAGGACATGGCTACACCTTC. Its protein is CAISDAPGHGYTF. The chain combines TRBV10-3 with TRBJ1-2; no firm D call. This CDR3 has 13 amino acids. V lost 3 bases to trimming and J lost 6 bases, with 11 bases between them. The V gene's germline CDR1 is ENHRY and CDR2 SYGVKD.

This clonotype is medium-sized. The genes are TRBV10-3 and TRBJ2-5, with D perhaps assigned TRBD1 or TRBD2 (5 bases each). The CDR3 covers 14 residues. Looked up from germline, CDR1 is ENHRY and CDR2 is SYGVKD. Trimming stripped 4 bases from V and 5 bases from J, with 14 bases between. The CDR3: CAISAGTPRETQYF. Written as DNA, the CDR3 is TGTGCCATCAGTGCCGGGACCCCCAGGGAGACCCAGTACTTC.

The gene calls are TRBV29-1 and TRBJ2-3; D could derive from TRBD1 or TRBD2 (6 bases each). Germline lookup yields CDR1 SQVTM and CDR2 ANQGSEA. This CDR3 has 18 residues. Trimming left V 3 bases short and J 0 bases short, with 22 bases between. For the CDR3, the DNA is TGCAGCGTTGAGGCTATCGGGGGCAAGGGGATTAGCACAGATACGCAGTATTTT. It translates to CSVEAIGGKGISTDTQYF.

The chain has TRBV7-9 and TRBJ2-1; D is ambiguous. CDR1 and CDR2 (germline): SEHNR, FQNEAQ (reference sequence). Trimming took off 4 bases at V and 8 bases at J, with 9 bases between the two ends. This CDR3 comprises 12 residues. The CDR3 is CASSSPDYEQFF. The CDR3 DNA follows: TGTGCCAGCAGCTCGCCCGATTATGAGCAGTTCTTC.

This clonotype appeared a single time. This chain links TRBV11-3 with TRBJ2-1, with 7 positions matching TRBD2. CDR1 and CDR2 (germline): SGHNT, YENEEA. With 5 bases clipped from V and 8 bases from J, the junction kept 9 bases outside the gene matches. The CDR3 contains 14 residues. This CDR3 is CASSPGLPRDEQFF. CDR3 in DNA: TGTGCCAGCAGCCCGGGACTACCTAGAGATGAGCAGTTCTTC.

On this clonotype: At one end the junction does not follow the germline gene, possibly because of a read error. The chain joins TRBV5-6 to TRBJ2-5; 7 bases match TRBD1. The V gene's germline CDR1 is SGHDT and CDR2 YYEEEE. CDR3 length: 12 residues. CDR3: CANSLRGREPYF. The CDR3 DNA follows: TGTGCCAACAGCTTGAGGGGGCGAGAGCCATACTTC.

By proportion, this clonotype is medium-sized. V gene TRBV2 combines with J gene TRBJ2-7; TRBD1 matches at 7 bases. The ends lost 7 bases at V and 3 bases at J; junction bases unmatched: 3. This CDR3 spans 12 amino acids. The germline V gene encodes CDR1 SNHLY and CDR2 FYNNEI. This CDR3 is CASTGDSYEQYF. The CDR3 DNA is TGTGCCAGCACCGGGGACAGCTACGAGCAGTACTTC.

This clonotype was counted ten times or more. J is TRBJ1-1 and V is TRBV10-3; 12 positions match TRBD1. In germline, CDR1 is ENHRY, CDR2 SYGVKD. The ends lost 8 bases at V and 3 bases at J; junction bases unmatched: 10. The CDR3 totals 16 residues. This CDR3 is CAIAPRDRGQHTEAFF. The DNA of the CDR3 is TGTGCCATCGCGCCCCGGGACAGGGGGCAGCACACTGAAGCTTTCTTT.

This clonotype is categorized as medium-sized. The chain carries TRBV9 and TRBJ1-2; D unclear. The CDR3 has 11 residues. Germline-derived CDR1 and CDR2 are SGDLS and YYNGEE. Deletions cut 4 bases from V and 6 bases from J, with 7 bases between. CDR3 residues: CASSHADGYTF. The CDR3 DNA reads as TGTGCCAGCAGCCACGCCGATGGCTACACCTTC. The full variable domain, in which reference TRBV9 and TRBJ1-2 provide the parts outside the CDR3, is DSGVTQTPKHLITATGQRVTLRCSPRSGDLSVYWYQQSLDQGLQFLIQYYNGEERAKGNILERFSAQQFPDLHSELNLSSLELGDSALYFCASSHADGYTFGSGTRLTVV.

V is TRBV20-1 and J is TRBJ2-7, with D possibly matching TRBD1 (8 bases). This CDR3 region has 15 residues. Germline CDR1 DFQATT, CDR2 SNEGSKA (reference sequence). Trimming shortened V by 2 bases and J by 2 bases, and 16 bases separated the two germline ends. CDR3 coding DNA: TGCAGTGCTAGATCCGACAGGGGACTAACCTACGAGCAGTACTTC. This encodes CSARSDRGLTYEQYF.

For this clonotype: At one of its ends the junction is not consistent with the germline gene, which may arise from a read error. This chain joins TRBV15 and TRBJ2-2; D not resolved. The CDR3 sequence is 15 residues long. Looked up from germline, CDR1 is LNHNV and CDR2 is YYDKDF (reference sequence). CDR3 sequence (DNA): TGTGCCACCAGCAGAGTTCTATCGAACACCGGAGAGCTGTTTTTT. The encoded protein is CATSRVLSNTGELFF. The variable domain in full, completed from reference TRBV15 and TRBJ2-2, reads DAMVIQNPRYQVTQFGKPVTLSCSQTLNHNVMYWYQQKSSQAPKLLFHYYDKDFNNEADTPDNFQSRRPNTSFCFLDIRSPGLGDTAMYLCATSRVLSNTGELFFGEGSRLTVL.

Judged by abundance, this clonotype is medium-sized (0.01 to 0.1%). This rearrangement joins TRBV7-2 to TRBJ1-2; D is unresolved. Per the germline V gene, CDR1 is SGHTA and CDR2 is FQGNSA. The CDR3 has 16 residues. Trimming removed 5 bases from V and 1 base from J, with 17 bases in between. CDR3 sequence (DNA): TGTGCCAGCAGCCCCAGGCGCGGAGGATATAACTATGGCTACACCTTC. This gives the protein CASSPRRGGYNYGYTF. Filled out from reference TRBV7-2 and TRBJ1-2, the complete variable domain reads GAGVSQSPSNKVTEKGKDVELRCDPISGHTALYWYRQSLGQGLEFLIYFQGNSAPDKSGLPSDRFSAERTGGSVSTLTIQRTQQEDSAVYLCASSPRRGGYNYGYTFGSGTRLTVV.

This clonotype is classed as medium-sized. This chain links TRBV20-1 with TRBJ1-2, with D maybe TRBD1 (6 bases). Germline CDR1 is DFQATT and CDR2 is SNEGSKA (reference sequence). This CDR3 region has 12 residues. Trimming took 6 bases from V and 4 from J, leaving 12 bases between them. CDR3 in amino acids: CSALQGGYGYTF. The CDR3 coding sequence is TGCAGTGCACTACAGGGAGGCTATGGCTACACCTTC.

This clonotype was counted many times. A much larger clonotype is one base distant, so this may be a read error. This rearrangement joins TRBV19 to TRBJ2-5; TRBD2 matches at 7 bases. There are 16 residues in the CDR3. Germline loops: CDR1 LNHDA, CDR2 SQIVND (reference sequence). V lost 4 bases to trimming and J lost 1 base; unmatched junction nucleotides: 9. The DNA for the CDR3 is TGTGCCAGTAGTACTCGACCAGCGGGGTCCCAAGAGACCCAGTACTTC. The encoded protein is CASSTRPAGSQETQYF. The complete variable domain, with remaining parts taken from reference TRBV19 and TRBJ2-5, reads DGGITQSPKYLFRKEGQNVTLSCEQNLNHDAMYWYRQDPGQGLRLIYYSQIVNDFQKGDIAEGYSVSREKKESFPLTVTSAQKNPTAFYLCASSTRPAGSQETQYFGPGTRLLVL.

This clonotype occurred many times. CDR3 coding DNA: TGTGCCAGCAGCCAAGGGACCACCGGGGCCAAAAACATTCAGTACTTC. Translated: CASSQGTTGAKNIQYF. V and J are TRBV7-9 and TRBJ2-4; either TRBD1 or TRBD2 may fit D (5 bases each). CDR3 length equals 16 residues. Germline V lookup: CDR1 SEHNR, CDR2 FQNEAQ (reference sequence). V shed 5 bases and J shed 1 base, with 15 bases lying between them.

This clonotype counts as medium-sized. The chain uses TRBV9 and TRBJ1-5; D gene ambiguous. Germline values: CDR1 SGDLS, CDR2 YYNGEE. V shed 0 bases and J shed 3 bases, with 13 bases lying between them. CDR3 length: 16 amino acids. CDR3 in DNA: TGTGCCAGCAGCGTAGACGATAGGCCAACCAATCAGCCCCAGCATTTT. Residues: CASSVDDRPTNQPQHF.

This clonotype has a count of ten or more. V and J are TRBV6-6 and TRBJ1-2; D not certain. The CDR3 covers 14 residues. V dropped 7 bases and J dropped 0 bases, with 12 bases sitting between them. Germline V gene lookup returns CDR1 MNHNY and CDR2 SVGAGI (reference sequence). The CDR3 here is CASTPGNSNYGYTF. The CDR3 nucleotides read TGTGCCAGCACCCCGGGCAATTCTAACTATGGCTACACCTTC.

This clonotype was observed once. V is TRBV7-9 and J is TRBJ1-2; TRBD1 matches at 8 bases. The length of the CDR3 is 12 residues. The V gene end was trimmed by 5 bases and the J gene end by 6 bases; junction bases not matched to a gene: 2. Germline V gives CDR1 SEHNR, CDR2 FQNEAQ (reference sequence). CDR3 bases: TGTGCCAGCAGCATGACAGGGGATGGCTACACCTTC. Its protein is CASSMTGDGYTF.

J is TRBJ2-7 and V is TRBV7-3, with D maybe TRBD2 (6 bases). CDR1 is SGHTA and CDR2 is FQGTGA in the germline V gene. V was cut by 0 bases and J by 3 bases, with 6 bases left in between. The CDR3 has 13 residues. In DNA form, the CDR3 reads TGTGCCAGCAGCTTAACGCGGGACTACGAGCAGTACTTC. Its translation: CASSLTRDYEQYF.

This clonotype is medium-sized (0.01 to 0.1%) by share. CDR3 in amino acids: CASKGSGTGQTGELFF. CDR3 DNA: TGTGCCAGCAAAGGATCCGGGACAGGGCAAACCGGGGAGCTGTTTTTT. The J gene is TRBJ2-2, the V gene TRBV2; 9 bases align to TRBD1. This CDR3 region has 16 residues. The V gene's germline CDR1 is SNHLY and CDR2 FYNNEI. V was clipped by 7 bases and J by 5 bases; unmatched bases: 11.

With regard to this clonotype: This may arise from a read error, as a much more abundant clone is one base away. The conserved phenylalanine or tryptophan normally closing the CDR3 is absent here, so this likely arose from a read error. The genes are TRBV12-3 or TRBV12-4 and TRBJ1-1; tentative D call: TRBD1 (6 bases). The V end was cut by 11 bases, the J end by 1 base, with 14 bases between. The CDR3 has 13 amino acids. The CDR3 DNA sequence: TGTGCCGCCCGGGACAATGGGAACACTGAAGCTTTCTCT. It is translated as CAARDNGNTEAFS.